This TCR beta chain is from a study of PD-L1 blockade in urothelial cancer. In the study overall: About nine tenths of the roughly 30 patients comprised males who had bladder-origin urothelial cancer. Prior chemotherapy regimens per patient numbered 0 to 3. Analysis of the blood was performed 3 weeks (second dose) and 6 weeks after treatment start.

Time point meaning: pretreatment peripheral blood. The V gene end was trimmed by 4 bases and the J gene end by 2 bases; junction bases not matched to a gene: 10. This CDR3 is built from 16 residues. CDR1 and CDR2 (germline): SGDLS, YYNGEE. Profiled with immunoSEQ multiplex PCR; TCRdb holds only in-frame clones, not every one. The sample consists of tens of thousands of clones, around 87% of them appearing once. The TCR comes from a man aged 55 to 70 with urothelial cancer. V and J are TRBV9 and TRBJ2-3, with 7 bases lining up with TRBD2. The source material was PBMCs, sampled around atezolizumab (anti-PD-L1) treatment. The CDR3 region has the DNA TGTGCCAGCAGCTCCCAGCGGGGATACCCCACAGATACGCAGTATTTT. This codes for CASSSQRGYPTDTQYF.